This passage covers 16 T cell receptor beta chains from one sample sequenced in a study of shared clonotypes between healthy human individuals (dated by TCRdb to 2018 to 2021). CD8 naive samples were obtained by positive selection for CCR7 among CD45RO-negative cells, yielding a CD45RA+CCR7+ population from which TemRA cells were excluded. The protocol used for the library was the immunoSEQ multiplex PCR assay. Held by TCRdb, this immuneACCESS table contains in-frame sequences only and omits some clones. Under half of the omission traces to an unresolved V gene where checked; the cause of the rest is unknown. The sample yields about 680,000 clones; about 92% were counted once. Roughly 22% of the sample is taken by the ten largest. Input material: naive CD8+ T cells sorted from blood. The sample's cell subset or site label is to be understood as: CD45RA+CCR7+. The source is a man aged 25 to 45 in good health.

This chain links TRBV7-8 with TRBJ1-5; D uncertain. Per the germline V gene, CDR1 is SGHVS and CDR2 is FQNEAQ. The CDR3 covers 12 residues. V was shortened by 5 bases and J by 8 bases, with 10 bases between the two germline ends. For the CDR3, the DNA is TGTGCCAGCAGCCCCCTCTTCGAGCCCCAGCATTTT. Translated: CASSPLFEPQHF.

The rearrangement links TRBV27 to TRBJ1-5, with 10 bases matching TRBD1. CDR1 and CDR2 from the germline V gene are MNHEY and SMNVEV (reference sequence). The J segment lost 5 bases and the V segment lost 6 bases, leaving 4 bases of the junction unmatched. This CDR3 comprises 14 residues. CDR3 coding DNA: TGTGCCAGCAGCCCGACAGGGGGCTATCAGCCCCAGCATTTT. It encodes CASSPTGGYQPQHF.

The chain couples TRBV28 to TRBJ1-2, with 8 bases identical to TRBD1. The germline V gene encodes CDR1 MDHEN and CDR2 SYDVKM. Losses at the gene ends were 1 base for V and 6 bases for J; bases not matched to a gene: 4. This CDR3 is built from 14 residues. CDR3 nucleotides: TGTGCCAGCAGTTTATCCGGACAGGGAAATGGCTACACCTTC. Encoded protein: CASSLSGQGNGYTF.

The rearrangement links TRBV11-2 to TRBJ1-1, with 11 bases fitting TRBD1. The CDR3 consists of 15 residues. The V segment lost 4 bases and the J segment 1 base; nucleotides outside the gene matches: 2. Per germline, CDR1 SGHAT and CDR2 FQNNGV. CDR3 region: CASSWGQGGNTEAFF. In DNA form, the CDR3 reads TGTGCCAGCAGCTGGGGACAGGGGGGGAACACTGAAGCTTTCTTT. The entire variable domain, with the rest obtained from reference TRBV11-2 and TRBJ1-1, is as follows: EAGVAQSPRYKIIEKRQSVAFWCNPISGHATLYWYQQILGQGPKLLIQFQNNGVVDDSQLPKDRFSAERLKGVDSTLKIQPAKLEDSAVYLCASSWGQGGNTEAFFGQGTRLTVV.

In its sample, this clone was seen once. The chain uses TRBV6-5 and TRBJ2-1; D possibly corresponds to TRBD2 (6 bases). The CDR3 loop spans 13 amino acids. Trimming removed 5 bases at V and 7 bases at J, with 12 bases between. Germline V gene lookup returns CDR1 MNHEY and CDR2 SVGAGI. CDR3 residues: CASSQGLPNEQFF. CDR3 in DNA: TGTGCCAGCAGTCAGGGACTCCCTAATGAGCAGTTCTTC.

J is TRBJ1-2 and V is TRBV28; TRBD1 matches 8 bases. J gave up 3 bases and V 2 bases, and 8 bases lay outside the gene matches. The CDR3 has 16 residues. CDR1 is MDHEN, CDR2 SYDVKM, per germline. For the CDR3, the DNA is TGTGCCAGCAGTTTAGAAACAGGGGGGAAGGACTATGGCTACACCTTC. The encoded protein is CASSLETGGKDYGYTF.

The V gene is TRBV27, the J gene TRBJ2-7, with 8 positions matching TRBD1. The CDR3 covers 15 residues. Germline V gives CDR1 MNHEY, CDR2 SMNVEV (reference sequence). The trim removed 6 bases at V and 0 bases at J, leaving 7 bases unmatched. The CDR3 here is CASSLTGGFSYEQYF. In nucleotides, the CDR3 is TGTGCCAGCAGCCTAACAGGGGGATTCTCCTACGAGCAGTACTTC.

This chain links TRBV6-5 with TRBJ2-7; perhaps TRBD1 as D (5 bases). V lost 8 bases to trimming and J lost 6 bases, with 17 bases between them. CDR1 is MNHEY and CDR2 is SVGAGI in the germline V gene. The CDR3 is made up of 13 amino acids. This CDR3 is CASHTGPRGEQYF. CDR3 DNA sequence: TGTGCCAGCCACACAGGTCCTAGGGGCGAGCAGTACTTC.

This chain connects TRBV6-1 to TRBJ1-5; unclear D gene. The CDR3 loop spans 15 amino acids. V was clipped by 2 bases and J by 5 bases, with 13 bases between them. CDR1 is MNHNS, CDR2 SASEGT, per germline. CDR3 protein: CASSEFVQQDQPQHF. The CDR3, as DNA: TGTGCCAGCAGTGAATTTGTCCAGCAAGATCAGCCCCAGCATTTT.

The rearrangement links TRBV5-6 to TRBJ2-2; 9 bases map to TRBD2. J lost 4 bases, V lost 0 bases, and 4 bases had no gene match. Germline V gene data show CDR1 as SGHDT and CDR2 as YYEEEE. CDR3 length equals 16 residues. CDR3 coding DNA: TGTGCCAGCAGCTTGGGCCTAGCGGGGCCCACCGGGGAGCTGTTTTTT. It is translated as CASSLGLAGPTGELFF.

This clone showed up just a few times. The chain couples TRBV6-4 to TRBJ2-2, with 7 bases identical to TRBD1. The V gene's germline CDR1 is MRHNA and CDR2 SNTAGT. J was trimmed by 3 bases and V by 0 bases; bases with no gene match: 1. This CDR3 is built from 15 residues. CDR3 coding DNA: TGTGCCAGCAGTGACTCCGACAGGGACACCGGGGAGCTGTTTTTT. Its translation: CASSDSDRDTGELFF.

The CDR3, as DNA: TGTGCCAGCAGCTTAGCAGATACGCAGTATTTT. Translated: CASSLADTQYF. This chain links TRBV7-2 with TRBJ2-3; D not certain. V lost 0 bases, J lost 5 bases, and 0 bases lay in between. Germline V gene data show CDR1 as SGHTA and CDR2 as FQGNSA. The CDR3 extends over 11 amino acids. Using reference TRBV7-2 and TRBJ2-3 for the parts outside the CDR3, the full variable domain is GAGVSQSPSNKVTEKGKDVELRCDPISGHTALYWYRQSLGQGLEFLIYFQGNSAPDKSGLPSDRFSAERTGGSVSTLTIQRTQQEDSAVYLCASSLADTQYFGPGTRLTVL.

DNA for the CDR3: TGTGCCACCAGCAACCCAGACAGACCCCTTAACTATGGCTACACCTTC. Amino acids: CATSNPDRPLNYGYTF. The chain employs TRBV15 and TRBJ1-2; D is possibly TRBD1 (5 bases). This CDR3 spans 16 amino acids. CDR1 and CDR2 from the germline V gene are LNHNV and YYDKDF (reference sequence). V shed 4 bases and J shed 1 base, with 16 bases lying between them.

V usage is TRBV6-5 and J usage is TRBJ1-2; the D gene is possibly TRBD1 (5 bases). Looked up from germline, CDR1 is MNHEY and CDR2 is SVGAGI. The germline V and J ends were trimmed by 6 bases and 8 bases, with 10 bases remaining between them. The CDR3 contains 11 residues. The CDR3 sequence is CASRRGVGYTF. DNA for the CDR3: TGTGCCAGCAGACGGGGGGTAGGCTACACCTTC.

This chain connects TRBV6-5 to TRBJ2-7; tentatively, D is TRBD2 (5 bases). The CDR3 is 15 amino acids. Between the trimmed V and J ends, which lost 6 bases and 6 bases, there was a span of 21 bases. The V gene's germline CDR1 is MNHEY and CDR2 SVGAGI. CDR3 sequence (DNA): TGTGCCAGCAGGGGATCTTTTGGGAGAAGTGGCGAGCAGTACTTC. Amino acid sequence: CASRGSFGRSGEQYF.

A single count supports this clone. The rearrangement joins TRBV27 to TRBJ2-7, with D perhaps given as TRBD1 or TRBD2 (7 bases each). The germline V gene encodes CDR1 MNHEY and CDR2 SMNVEV (reference sequence). CDR3 length: 13 residues. Trimming pared 5 bases from V and 6 bases from J, leaving 14 bases between. CDR3 DNA: TGTGCCAGCAGTCCCCAGGGGGGGGCCGAGCAGTACTTC. It yields the protein CASSPQGGAEQYF.